The T cell receptor (beta chain) under discussion was sequenced for a study of brain metastases from non-small cell lung cancer. The data were produced by immunoSEQ multiplex PCR, yet TCRdb's version contains in-frame clones alone and is incomplete. The table records some 2,000 clones, around 85% of them present only once. Sequenced input: tumor-adjacent normal tissue. The TCR sequence derives from a donor at least 40 years old with non-small cell lung cancer.

Written as DNA, the CDR3 is TGTGCCAGCAGTTACAGGGGGTTGGAGTCACCCCTCCACTTT. Amino acids: CASSYRGLESPLHF. This chain joins TRBV28 and TRBJ1-6, with 8 bases identical to TRBD1. J gave up 10 bases and V 4 bases, and 6 bases lay outside the gene matches. The CDR3 has 14 amino acids. The germline V gene has CDR1 MDHEN and CDR2 SYDVKM.